This T cell receptor beta chain was captured by sequencing in a study of OX40 agonist ivuxolimab in advanced cancers. Whole-study context: Prior checkpoint blockade (anti-PD-1, anti-PD-L1 or anti-CTLA-4) was permitted; approximately 41% had it. General study points: CD4+ and CD8+ blood T cells expanded clonally by week 6 at 0.1 to 3.0 mg/kg. Normalized T-cell clonal expansion was also low in some nonresponders.

Generated by immunoSEQ multiplex PCR, the TCRdb table keeps only in-frame clones and is missing some. Among some 74,000 clones listed, 75% to 95% were seen once. Points on this clone: The target antigen is unknown.

This CDR3 contains 15 residues. V was pared by 4 bases and J by 4 bases, with 10 bases of the junction left unmatched. CDR1 is SGHRS, CDR2 YFSETQ, per germline. This chain uses TRBV5-1 with TRBJ2-7; 8 bases line up with TRBD2. The TCR comes from an adult with an advanced solid tumor such as melanoma, head and neck, liver or kidney cancer. Sequenced here: CD4+ or CD8+ T cells sorted from blood, sampled in a trial of the OX40 agonist ivuxolimab. CDR3: CASSPREAQIYEQYF. CDR3 DNA sequence: TGCGCCAGCAGCCCGCGGGAGGCCCAAATTTACGAGCAGTACTTC.